Here is one T cell receptor (beta chain) with its context. What antigen it recognizes has not been identified. No much larger clone is present one base from it, and per-base qualities are unavailable. To be included, a participant needed at least one PBMC sample from before ART initiation plus at least two post-ART samples. All participants with HIV were treated in the United States of America. Before DNA extraction, cryopreserved samples of roughly 0.9-11 million PBMC were thawed and then washed. At the time of the earliest PBMC sample for each participant with HIV, ages ranged from about 20 to 54 years. Each participant contributed PBMC samples from 1-4 timepoints before ART initiation and 2-8 timepoints after ART initiation, with a median of 7 samples. For every participant, serial HIV viral load, CD4+ T-cell count, ART history and demographic data were obtained. A Qiagen kit on a QIAcube was used to extract genomic DNA from unsorted PBMC, with samples processed in batches of 12.

The immunoSEQ hsTCRB v3.0 assay was used at survey level resolution to sequence the TRB variable region. A depth of roughly 35,000-55,000 T-cell genomes per sample was targeted for TRB sequencing. An Illumina MiSeq with a v3 150-cycle kit was used to sequence the pooled TRB libraries. Under the source paper's analysis protocol: Repertoire analysis was run in R within a reproducible Nextflow workflow that covered QC, data transformation and analysis. LymphoSeq2, an R package for exploring AIRR-Seq data, was used to implement custom analyses. After excluding a few samples that yielded fewer than 5000 total TRB sequences, approximately 180 HIV repertoires remained for analysis. Among the roughly 190 retained HIV repertoires, 59 were collected before ART initiation and roughly 130 after ART initiation. Repertoires were downsampled to 5000 TRB nucleotide sequences, with summary statistics averaged over 100 downsampling iterations. TRB sequences were retained for analysis only if CDR3 regions of at least seven amino acids were present. A Shannon entropy-derived clonality score and the Gini coefficient were used to measure diversity. Repertoire networks linked the top 5000 CDR3 amino acid sequences whenever two sequences differed by an edit distance of one. GLIPH2 predicted antigen specificity groups and MHC restriction for TRB CDR3 amino acid sequences. CDR3 amino acid sequences were matched against VDJdb and McPAS-TCR to flag known CMV, EBV, HIV or tissue antigen associations. Pre-ART, post-ART and control groups were compared with Wilcoxon signed-rank tests and Holm-Bonferroni correction. Entries here come from immuneACCESS through TCRdb and include only in-frame sequences with V and J called. Some clones fail to appear in such tables; in the studies checked, an unresolved V gene covers under half of the shortfall, and the cause of the remainder is unknown. The D gene and trimming were derived from the DNA, and the V and J assignments and clone size from that table. The sample table lists 12,000 or so clones, around three quarters of them with a count of one. More than 9% of the sample rests with the top ten.

This sample is part of a study of long-term antiretroviral therapy in people with HIV (dated by TCRdb to between 2021 and 2023). Concerning the study at large: Collection of the earliest samples took place about a decade ahead of the 2015 WHO recommendation for immediate ART, at a time when ART was typically delayed until CD4 counts fell. This retrospective serial study examined whether starting ART and sustained HIV suppression were associated with changes in the composition and diversity of the TRB repertoire in peripheral blood. Test extractions of a monoclonal T-cell line alongside 33 polyclonal samples showed no cross-contamination during QIAcube processing. A total of 192 cryopreserved PBMC samples were contributed to the cohort by 30 adults with confirmed HIV infection, with samples collected serially over a mean of approximately six years (range 1-12). Of the 30 participants with HIV, approximately 11 were female.

Here is what the overall study found, with its caveats: CDR3 length ranges in HIV repertoires were narrower than in controls, and network structure suggested an antigen-experienced repertoire with only a slight naive shift after ART. Because pre-ART samples had limited cell numbers, unsorted PBMC were profiled rather than sorted CD4+ and CD8+ T cells. No data were available on ART adherence, viral resistance or therapy changes, limiting inferences about post-ART repertoire changes. Starting ART was linked to a significant rise in TRB diversity, yet even after long-term ART the diversity remained significantly lower than in transplant donor controls. The samples span the years 2004 to 2017, and the ART regimens used at that time may not be as effective as current regimens. At every time point, the repertoire was dominated by expanded TRB clones first identified before ART initiation, although this dominance fluctuated and, in many PLHIV, declined after ART. Owing to limited PBMC availability, only the TCR beta chain was sequenced, without alpha chain pairing.

This receptor was taken from a woman in her 40s with HIV. This specimen was unsorted PBMCs, taken 0.8 years before starting antiretroviral therapy.

The DNA reads as follows: TGTGCCAGCAGTTTCGGGTGGTACGGGACAGGGCTGGATACGCAGTATTTT. Translated, it gives CASSFGWYGTGLDTQYF. The rearrangement combines TRBV28 with TRBJ2-3; the central 9 bases match TRBD1. Reading from cysteine to phenylalanine, the CDR3 counts 17 amino acids. Only the CDR3 DNA stays, 51 bases, in frame from base 1. The junction shows trimming of 3 bases on V and 6 bases on J, and the gene matches do not reach 13 bases of it. For CDR1 and CDR2, the germline V gene lists MDHEN and SYDVKM.